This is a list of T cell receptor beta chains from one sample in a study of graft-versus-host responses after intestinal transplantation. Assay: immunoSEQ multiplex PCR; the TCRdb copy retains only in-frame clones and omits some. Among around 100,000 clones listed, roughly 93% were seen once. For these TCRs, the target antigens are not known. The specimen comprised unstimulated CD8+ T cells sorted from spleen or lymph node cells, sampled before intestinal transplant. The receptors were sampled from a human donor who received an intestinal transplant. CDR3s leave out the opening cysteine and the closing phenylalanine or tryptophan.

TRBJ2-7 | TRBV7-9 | ASSPEYEQY
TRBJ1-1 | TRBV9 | ASSPYGEGAF
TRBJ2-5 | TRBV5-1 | ANTEESSRWTKETQY
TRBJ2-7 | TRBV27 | ASSLTLRGRGGEQY
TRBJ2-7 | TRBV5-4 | ASSEGQGHEQY
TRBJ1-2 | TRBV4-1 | ASSHTTRTGNYGYT
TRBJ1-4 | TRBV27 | ASSFLDGEKLF
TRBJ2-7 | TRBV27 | ASSHRSSTYEQY
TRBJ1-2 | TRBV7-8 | ASSTQQATNYGYT
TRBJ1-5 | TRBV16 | ASSHSPTGANQPQH
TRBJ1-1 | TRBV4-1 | ASRWQLGINTEAF
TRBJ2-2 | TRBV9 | ASSPPSGELF
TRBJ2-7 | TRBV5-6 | ASSLAATYEQY
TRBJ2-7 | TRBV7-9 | ASSSAGSYEQY
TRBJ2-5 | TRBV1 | TSSQDRSGGQETQY
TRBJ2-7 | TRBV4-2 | ASSQDVSGMSYEQY
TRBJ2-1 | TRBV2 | ASSETGGSYNEQF
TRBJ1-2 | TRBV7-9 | ASSLGQGDNYGYT
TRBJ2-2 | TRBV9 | ASSVGGSGMNTGELF
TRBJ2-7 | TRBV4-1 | ASSPPGLVGYEQY
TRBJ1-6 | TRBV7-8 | VSSLGQMYSPLH
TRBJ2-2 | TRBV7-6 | ASSLESWVKRVDTGELF
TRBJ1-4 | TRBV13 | ASSKYRGLNEKLF
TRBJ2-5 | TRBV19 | ASSRGGETQY
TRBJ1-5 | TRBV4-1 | ASRRVGGGRNQPQH
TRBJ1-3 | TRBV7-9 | ASSLVAVGWNSGNTIY
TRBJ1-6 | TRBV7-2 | ASSLNMGGGRNSPLH
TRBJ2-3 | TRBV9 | ASSGGFSTDTQY
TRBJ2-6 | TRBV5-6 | ASSLLTESSPGANVLT
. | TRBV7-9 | ASSSGLNEQY
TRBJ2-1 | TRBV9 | ASSVGVNEQF
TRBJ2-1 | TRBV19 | ASSTQTGAGGPFYNEQF
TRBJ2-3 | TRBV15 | ATSIVADTQY
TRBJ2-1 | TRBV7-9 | ASTVGPGWDEQF
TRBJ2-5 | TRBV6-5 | ASSYSMGEGGETQY
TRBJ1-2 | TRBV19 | ASSIRSARSLVYGYT
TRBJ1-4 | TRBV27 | ASSSLVSNEKLF
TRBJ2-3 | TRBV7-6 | ASSLGTGTDTQY
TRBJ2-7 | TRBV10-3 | AISETGGQGDEQY
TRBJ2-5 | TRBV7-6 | ASSFGWIGQETQY
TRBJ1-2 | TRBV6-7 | ASSYSLERWVRGYT
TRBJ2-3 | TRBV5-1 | ASTGTDTQY
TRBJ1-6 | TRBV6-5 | ASSPGTGASPLH
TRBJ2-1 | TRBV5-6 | ASSRRETSSYNEQF
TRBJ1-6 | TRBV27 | ASSLNTGERNSPLH
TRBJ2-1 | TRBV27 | ASSFRQFNEQF
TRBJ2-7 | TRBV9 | ASSVAVGGSEGEQY
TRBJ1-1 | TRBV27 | ASGTQGNTEAF
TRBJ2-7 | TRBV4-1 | ASSQAAAYEQY
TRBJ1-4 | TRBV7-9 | ASSPGEQGLNEKLF